Below are 17 T cell receptor beta chains sequenced from a single sample in a study of shared clonotypes between healthy human individuals. Libraries were prepared by immunoSEQ multiplex PCR; TCRdb keeps only in-frame clonotypes and omits some of them. The sample consists of about 560,000 clones, around 78% of them appearing once. Sequenced sample: PBMCs. The receptors come from a woman between 35 and 50 years old in good health. Some clones in this sample may be carry-over from other donors' samples.

The rearrangement uses TRBV2 and TRBJ1-1; D unresolved. Germline CDR1 is SNHLY and CDR2 is FYNNEI. The CDR3 is 13 residues long. V was shortened by 7 bases and J by 3 bases, with 12 bases between the two germline ends. The DNA of the CDR3 is TGTGCCAGCACTCTACGGAGTTACACTGAAGCTTTCTTT. Residues: CASTLRSYTEAFF.

The CDR3 DNA reads TGTGCCAGCAGCGCCCGACGACAGGGCGAGGGCTACACCTTC. It encodes CASSARRQGEGYTF. The chain couples TRBV9 to TRBJ1-2; 7 bases line up with TRBD1. The CDR3 runs to 14 residues. V trimming: 3 bases; J trimming: 8 bases; junction bases outside the gene matches: 10. Germline V gene sequence: CDR1 SGDLS, CDR2 YYNGEE.

The rearrangement uses TRBV9 and TRBJ2-7; 8 nucleotides align to TRBD1. Germline CDR1 reads SGDLS; CDR2 reads YYNGEE. The CDR3 sequence is 14 residues long. With 0 bases clipped from V and 7 bases from J, the junction kept 6 bases outside the gene matches. The DNA for the CDR3 is TGTGCCAGCAGCGTAGGGCAGGGGGCTGGGGAGCAGTACTTC. As protein: CASSVGQGAGEQYF.

The chain uses TRBV7-6 and TRBJ2-2; a weak D match, TRBD1 (7 bases). CDR3 length: 11 residues. The V gene's germline CDR1 is SGHVS and CDR2 FNYEAQ. The V gene lost 5 bases and the J gene lost 14 bases, with 12 bases spanning the gap. The CDR3 is CASSPGGKLFF. In DNA form, the CDR3 reads TGTGCCAGCAGCCCAGGGGGGAAACTGTTTTTT.

The table lists this clone with a count of one. The chain has TRBV7-6 and TRBJ2-7; 15 bases line up with TRBD2. Losses at the gene ends were 5 bases for V and 5 bases for J; bases not matched to a gene: 4. The CDR3 totals 15 residues. Germline V gives CDR1 SGHVS, CDR2 FNYEAQ. The CDR3 here is CASSHGTSGRNEQYF. In DNA form, the CDR3 reads TGTGCCAGCAGCCACGGGACTAGCGGGAGGAACGAGCAGTACTTC. The whole variable domain, remainder taken from reference TRBV7-6 and TRBJ2-7, is GAGVSQSPRYKVTKRGQDVALRCDPISGHVSLYWYRQALGQGPEFLTYFNYEAQQDKSGLPNDRFSAERPEGSISTLTIQRTEQRDSAMYRCASSHGTSGRNEQYFGPGTRLTVT.

The chain carries TRBV29-1 and TRBJ2-7; maybe TRBD1 (5 bases). The V end was cut by 7 bases, the J end by 3 bases, with 13 bases between. Looked up from germline, CDR1 is SQVTM and CDR2 is ANQGSEA. The CDR3 length is 12 residues. For the CDR3, the DNA is TGCAGCGCAAAGACAGAACTCTACGAGCAGTACTTC. This codes for CSAKTELYEQYF.

The V gene is TRBV30, the J gene TRBJ1-5; D is ambiguous. This CDR3 has 13 amino acids. V was pared by 1 base and J by 0 bases, with 4 bases between. Germline V gives CDR1 GTSNPN, CDR2 SVGIG (reference sequence). The CDR3 DNA is TGTGCCTGGAGTGAGGATAGCAATCAGCCCCAGCATTTT. This gives the protein CAWSEDSNQPQHF.

The rearrangement uses TRBV7-9 and TRBJ2-7; tentatively, D is TRBD2 (6 bases). Germline lookup yields CDR1 SEHNR and CDR2 FQNEAQ (reference sequence). V was pared by 5 bases and J by 0 bases, with 14 bases between. The CDR3 sequence is 15 residues long. As DNA, the CDR3 is TGTGCCAGCAGCGGGGGAGGTAGAAGCTCCTACGAGCAGTACTTC. It translates to CASSGGGRSSYEQYF.

The J gene is TRBJ1-2, the V gene TRBV4-2; D is undetermined. Trimming removed 1 base from V and 5 bases from J, with 17 bases in between. Per germline, CDR1 LGHNA and CDR2 YNFKEQ. CDR3 size: 16 residues. The CDR3 bases are TGTGCCAGCAGCCAAGTAGAGGAACAGACCTTGTATGGCTACACCTTC. This translates into CASSQVEEQTLYGYTF.

The chain couples TRBV9 to TRBJ2-7; the D gene is possibly TRBD1 (5 bases). The CDR3 runs to 16 residues. V was clipped by 0 bases and J by 3 bases, with 16 bases between them. Germline V gives CDR1 SGDLS, CDR2 YYNGEE. CDR3 protein: CASSVATGNLGYEQYF. CDR3 nucleotide sequence: TGTGCCAGCAGCGTAGCTACAGGAAACTTGGGCTACGAGCAGTACTTC.

V and J are TRBV27 and TRBJ2-1, with D perhaps matching TRBD1 (5 bases). Trimming stripped 1 base from V and 9 bases from J, with 10 bases between. The CDR3 sequence is 13 residues long. Germline V CDR1 and CDR2: MNHEY, SMNVEV (reference sequence). CDR3: CASSLWGGGEQFF. The DNA for the CDR3 is TGTGCCAGCAGTTTATGGGGCGGCGGTGAGCAGTTCTTC.

To note about this clone: Other DNA sequences in the same sample also yield this CDR3. The chain combines TRBV29-1 with TRBJ1-2; TRBD1 matches 9 bases. CDR1 and CDR2 from the germline V gene are SQVTM and ANQGSEA. V trimming: 3 bases; J trimming: 4 bases; junction bases outside the gene matches: 3. The CDR3 sequence is 13 residues long. For the CDR3, the DNA is TGCAGCGTTGAGGTGGGACAGGGCTATGGCTACACCTTC. The encoded protein is CSVEVGQGYGYTF.

The chain combines TRBV16 with TRBJ2-1, with a possible D match to TRBD2 (5 bases). The ends were cut back, 7 bases at V and 4 bases at J, with 11 bases in the middle. CDR1 is KGHSY and CDR2 is FQNENV in the germline V gene. The CDR3 is 13 residues long. DNA for the CDR3: TGTGCCAGCAACGAGGGAATATACAATGAGCAGTTCTTC. Encoded protein: CASNEGIYNEQFF.

The chain carries TRBV6-1 and TRBJ1-2, with TRBD1 matching 8 bases. The germline V gene encodes CDR1 MNHNS and CDR2 SASEGT. The CDR3 sequence is 14 residues long. V trimming: 4 bases; J trimming: 5 bases; junction bases outside the gene matches: 6. CDR3 nucleotides: TGTGCCAGCAGTGCCGACAGGGGAGTATATGGCTACACCTTC. Its translation is CASSADRGVYGYTF.

This clone was recorded once. The V gene is TRBV5-5, the J gene TRBJ1-2; D is uncertain. CDR1 is SGHKS, CDR2 YYEKEE, per germline (reference sequence). The CDR3 length is 13 residues. V was cut by 0 bases and J by 3 bases, with 6 bases left in between. The CDR3 nucleotides are TGTGCCAGCAGCTTGGCTAGGGACTATGGCTACACCTTC. Translation gives CASSLARDYGYTF.

The chain has TRBV6-5 and TRBJ2-5, with TRBD1 as a possible D gene (8 bases). Trimming pared 6 bases from V and 5 bases from J, leaving 16 bases between. The CDR3 covers 14 residues. The germline V gene has CDR1 MNHEY and CDR2 SVGAGI. CDR3 nucleotide sequence: TGTGCCAGCAGGAACACAGGGGGGGAGGAGACCCAGTACTTC. Encoded protein: CASRNTGGEETQYF.

The V and J genes are TRBV7-2 and TRBJ1-6, with D maybe TRBD1 (6 bases). The germline V and J ends were trimmed by 2 bases and 7 bases, with 12 bases remaining between them. Germline V CDR1 and CDR2: SGHTA, FQGNSA. CDR3 length: 15 residues. The CDR3 protein is CASSLHRAKNSPLHF. DNA for the CDR3: TGTGCCAGCAGCTTACACAGGGCCAAGAATTCACCCCTCCACTTT.